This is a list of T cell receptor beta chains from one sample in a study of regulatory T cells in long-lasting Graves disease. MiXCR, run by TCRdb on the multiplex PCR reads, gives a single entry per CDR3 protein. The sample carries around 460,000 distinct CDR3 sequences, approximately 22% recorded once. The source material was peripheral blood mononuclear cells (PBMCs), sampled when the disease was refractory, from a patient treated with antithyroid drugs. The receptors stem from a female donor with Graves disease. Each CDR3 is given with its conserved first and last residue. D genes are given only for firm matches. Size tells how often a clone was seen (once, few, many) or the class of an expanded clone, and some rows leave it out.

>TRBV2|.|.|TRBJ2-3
CASTAGSTPSTDTQYF
TGTGCCAGCACGGCGGGGAGTACGCCTAGCACAGATACGCAGTATTTT
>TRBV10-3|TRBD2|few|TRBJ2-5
CAIKASGAQETQYF
TGTGCCATCAAAGCTAGCGGGGCCCAAGAGACCCAGTACTTC
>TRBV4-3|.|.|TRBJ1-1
CASSHGSGRVNTEAFF
TGCGCCAGCAGCCATGGCTCGGGACGGGTGAACACTGAAGCTTTCTTT
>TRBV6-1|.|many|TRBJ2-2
CAHSMGGELFF
TGTGCCCACTCGATGGGTGGGGAGCTGTTTTTT
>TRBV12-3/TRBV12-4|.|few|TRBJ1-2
CASSSDGGKRGYTF
TGTGCCAGCAGTTCCGACGGGGGAAAGAGGGGCTACACCTTC
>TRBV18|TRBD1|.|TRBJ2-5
CASSPQGDQETQYF
TGTGCCAGCTCACCCCAGGGGGATCAAGAGACCCAGTACTTC
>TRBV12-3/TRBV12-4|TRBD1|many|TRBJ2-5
CASKRTGGVQETQYF
TGTGCCAGCAAGAGGACAGGGGGCGTACAAGAGACCCAGTACTTC
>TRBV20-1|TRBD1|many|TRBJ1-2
CSASLPLPGQRTYGYTF
TGCAGTGCTAGTCTCCCCCTCCCGGGACAGAGGACCTATGGCTACACCTTC
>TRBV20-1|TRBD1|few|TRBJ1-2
CSARDRGQPNYGYTF
TGCAGTGCTAGAGATCGGGGACAGCCTAACTATGGCTACACCTTC
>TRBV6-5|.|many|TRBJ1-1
CASSSTTRLSEAFF
TGTGCCAGCAGTTCGACGACGCGGTTGTCTGAAGCTTTCTTT
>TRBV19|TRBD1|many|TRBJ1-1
CASSPWQGAVEAFF
TGTGCCAGTAGTCCTTGGCAGGGGGCGGTTGAAGCTTTCTTT
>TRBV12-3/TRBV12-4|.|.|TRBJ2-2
CASRTIGTGELFF
TGTGCCAGCCGCACAATTGGCACCGGGGAGCTGTTTTTT
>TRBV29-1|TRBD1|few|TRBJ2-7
CSVQGGSSYEQYF
TGCAGCGTCCAAGGGGGCAGCTCCTACGAGCAGTACTTC
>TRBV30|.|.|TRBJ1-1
CAWRGGSNTEAFF
TGTGCCTGGAGGGGGGGGTCGAACACTGAAGCTTTCTTT
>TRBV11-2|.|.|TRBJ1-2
CASSPPGARGYTF
TGTGCCAGCAGCCCTCCGGGCGCCCGGGGCTACACCTTC
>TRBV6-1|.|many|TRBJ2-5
CASRRGDREETQYF
TGTGCCAGCAGACGGGGGGACAGAGAAGAGACCCAGTACTTC